Shown below are 10 T cell receptor beta chains from a single sample sequenced in a study of type 1 and type 2 diabetes patients. The PCR template was genomic DNA. The TCR beta CDR3 region was amplified using 30 forward and 13 reverse primers. TCRdb ran MiXCR on the multiplex PCR reads and lists one entry per CDR3 protein. The repertoire consists of approximately 260,000 distinct CDR3 sequences, with 45% to 60% occurring once and the leading ten covering roughly 15%. The specimen was peripheral blood mononuclear cells (PBMCs). Receptors originate from a man younger than 30 with type 2 diabetes.

The V and J genes are TRBV19 and TRBJ2-5; unclear D gene. The V gene lost 6 bases and the J gene lost 2 bases, with 10 bases spanning the gap. Germline-derived CDR1 and CDR2 are LNHDA and SQIVND (reference sequence). The CDR3 is 13 residues long. The CDR3: CASRDGGQETQYF. In nucleotides, the CDR3 is TGTGCCAGTAGAGATGGCGGTCAAGAGACCCAGTACTTC.

The chain uses TRBV10-3 and TRBJ2-7; D unclear. In germline, CDR1 is ENHRY, CDR2 SYGVKD. The germline V and J ends were trimmed by 5 bases and 4 bases, with 9 bases remaining between them. The CDR3 consists of 12 residues. DNA for the CDR3: TGTGCCATCAGTACTACACTGTACGAGCAGTACTTC. Translated, it gives CAISTTLYEQYF.

The V call is TRBV9, the J call TRBJ2-7; D perhaps matches TRBD2 (6 bases). Germline V gene lookup returns CDR1 SGDLS and CDR2 YYNGEE. This CDR3 region has 13 residues. Trimming took off 3 bases at V and 3 bases at J, with 10 bases between the two ends. In DNA, the CDR3 is TGTGCCAGCAGCGCCCCGACTAGCTACGAGCAGTACTTC. It encodes CASSAPTSYEQYF.

This clonotype has more than one count but fewer than ten. The J gene is TRBJ2-3, the V gene TRBV19, with 9 bases lining up with TRBD2. CDR3 length equals 16 residues. Trimming cost V 5 bases and J 3 bases; bases outside gene matches: 9. The germline gives CDR1 LNHDA, CDR2 SQIVND (reference sequence). This CDR3 is CASSPRSGSRTDTQYF. CDR3 coding DNA: TGTGCCAGTAGTCCTCGTAGCGGGAGTCGTACAGATACGCAGTATTTT. Together with reference TRBV19 and TRBJ2-3, the CDR3 gives the full variable domain: DGGITQSPKYLFRKEGQNVTLSCEQNLNHDAMYWYRQDPGQGLRLIYYSQIVNDFQKGDIAEGYSVSREKKESFPLTVTSAQKNPTAFYLCASSPRSGSRTDTQYFGPGTRLTVL.

This clonotype turned up a few times. The chain recombines TRBV30 with TRBJ1-2; possible D gene TRBD1, 6 bases. Germline-derived CDR1 and CDR2 are GTSNPN and SVGIG (reference sequence). The ends were cut back, 8 bases at V and 6 bases at J, with 22 bases in the middle. CDR3 length: 14 amino acids. CDR3 residues: CASSNRGTFDGYTF. The CDR3 bases are TGTGCCAGCAGCAACCGTGGGACATTTGATGGCTACACCTTC.

This clonotype was seen more than once but under ten times. CDR3 region: CASSQVRRDTQYF. CDR3 nucleotide sequence: TGCGCCAGCAGCCAAGTTAGGAGAGATACGCAGTATTTT. V and J are TRBV4-3 and TRBJ2-3; D unresolved. V was pared by 1 base and J by 5 bases, with 7 bases between. The CDR3 has 13 amino acids. Per germline, CDR1 LGHNA and CDR2 YSLEER.

The V gene is TRBV6-6, the J gene TRBJ2-7; D not certain. The CDR3 runs to 15 residues. From germline, CDR1 is MNHNY and CDR2 SVGAGI (reference sequence). V lost 0 bases to trimming and J lost 2 bases, with 11 bases between them. CDR3 in DNA: TGTGCCAGCAGTTACTCGATCTTGGGAACCTACGAGCAGTACTTC. It yields the protein CASSYSILGTYEQYF.

This clonotype was detected a few times. The chain couples TRBV2 to TRBJ2-7; 7 nucleotides align to TRBD2. The CDR3 totals 15 residues. From germline, CDR1 is SNHLY and CDR2 FYNNEI. Trimming cost V 1 base and J 3 bases; bases outside gene matches: 6. The CDR3 DNA is TGTGCCAGCAGTGAAGTTTGGACTAGTAGCTACGAGCAGTACTTC. It yields the protein CASSEVWTSSYEQYF.

The gene calls are TRBV30 and TRBJ1-4, with 8 bases fitting TRBD1. This CDR3 region has 15 residues. Germline V gene lookup returns CDR1 GTSNPN and CDR2 SVGIG (reference sequence). Unmatched junction bases numbered 11, after V lost 3 bases and J lost 8 bases. The CDR3: CAWSLPPDREEKLFF. The CDR3 DNA sequence: TGTGCCTGGAGCCTACCCCCGGACAGGGAAGAAAAACTGTTTTTT.

In this sample, this clonotype turned up many times. This rearrangement joins TRBV10-1 to TRBJ1-1; D gene uncertain. The CDR3 loop spans 15 amino acids. CDR1 is WNHNN and CDR2 is SYGVQD in the germline V gene (reference sequence). V lost 2 bases, J lost 3 bases, and 13 bases lay in between. This CDR3 is CASSEVPGWDTEAFF. DNA of the CDR3: TGCGCCAGCAGTGAGGTTCCGGGTTGGGACACTGAAGCTTTCTTT.